This TCR beta chain was retrieved from a study of low-dose radiotherapy and immunotherapy resistance in tumors. Across the whole study: Members of Cohort 1 were treated with 0.5 Gy per fraction every 2 weeks. The prescribed total PTV dose was 6.5 Gy. Daily intake of oral aspirin 300 mg by patients lasted four cycles and began on cycle 1 day 1.

Priming of first-strand cDNA relied on TRAV- and TRBV-specific primers (covering alpha and beta chains). TCR amplification used 20 PCR cycles, a constant-region primer and a V-primer adapter. TCRdb passed the reads through MiXCR, listing each CDR3 protein once. The data hold approximately 15,000 distinct CDR3 sequences, with over 55% observed a single time. The CDR3 has 16 residues. After removal of 2 bases from V and 10 bases from J, the junction contained 12 bases not matched to a gene. The germline V gene encodes CDR1 MNHNY and CDR2 SVGAGI (reference sequence). Enrollment required an advanced solid tumor negative for tumor-infiltrating lymphocytes.

This clonotype originated in a human donor with advanced metastatic prostate, ovarian, gallbladder or colorectal cancer (not recorded which). This table probably holds off-target reads from a library built for another chain. V and J are TRBV6-6 and TRBJ2-1; the match to TRBD1 covers 9 bases. Here the CDR3 DNA reads TGTGCCAGCAGTTACCATCCGTGGACAGGGGATGGGGAGCAGTTCTTC. Encoded protein: CASSYHPWTGDGEQFF.